The clone carrying this TCR beta chain is medium-sized. The sample belongs to a study of cytomegalovirus exposure and HLA in healthy donors. 60 Vbeta and 13 Jbeta primers were used in PCR. Clones were sequenced by immunoSEQ multiplex PCR, and TCRdb holds only the in-frame ones, with some missing. The profile shows 40,000 or so clones, approximately 63% of them singletons. This CDR3 is built from 14 residues. Trimming at V came to 5 bases and at J to 8 bases, leaving 8 bases not matched to a gene. Germline lookup yields CDR1 MDHEN and CDR2 SYDVKM. The sample consisted of PBMCs. This TCR was sampled from a man in his forties in good health and CMV-seronegative. The chain carries TRBV28 and TRBJ2-1; TRBD2 matches 8 bases. The CDR3: CASSTGLAIHEQFF. CDR3 bases: TGTGCCAGCAGTACCGGACTAGCTATCCATGAGCAGTTCTTC.